This entry features one TCR beta chain sequence. This clonotype was found a few times. Its antigen is currently not known. Base-call qualities are not available, and no considerably larger clone is one nucleotide away. Libraries were built with PCR. The listed sequencing device is Illumina HiSeq 2500. TCR libraries were prepared with molecular barcoding, using unique molecular identifiers to normalize TCRbeta repertoire quantification. TCRdb cleaned the public reads at Q25 with fastp, built clones with MiXCR and kept in-frame beta chains. Entries are consolidated by CDR3 protein sequence, retaining the most common genes and DNA. A total of under 750,000 distinct CDR3 sequences appear in this sample, approximately 22% of them only once. 13% to 15% of the sample is held by the ten biggest clonotypes. These data originate in a study of T-cell reconstitution after alpha-beta-depleted transplantation in children (dated by TCRdb to 2016 to 2017). With respect to the entire study: Using TCR repertoire profiling, the study followed T-cell immune reconstitution in a quantitative way in children after TCRalphabeta/CD19-depleted allogeneic hematopoietic cell transplantation. Results and caveats for the whole study, not just this receptor: Apparently early alphabetaT-cell count recovery about two months after transplant reportedly relied on only several hundred rapidly expanded clones derived from non-depleted graft cells. In some patients, the high TCRbeta diversity seen at day 60 was put down to recipient T cells and intrathymic progenitors that had survived conditioning. Over the following months the frequencies of hyperexpanded clones went down, and after one year T-cell counts and TCRbeta diversity were mostly credited to newly produced T cells.

According to the study, the label for this sample's treatment or condition signals: allogeneic hematopoietic cell transplantation with graft depleted of TCRalphabeta T cells and CD19 B cells. The children who served as transplant recipients had been given grafts of TCRalphabeta/CD19-depleted allogeneic hematopoietic cells. Sequences SGHTA (CDR1) and FQGNSA (CDR2) are obtained from the germline V gene. From the cysteine through the phenylalanine, the CDR3 covers 14 amino acids. Solely the CDR3 DNA is kept, with 42 bases framed from the first base. V is shortened by 1 base, J by 2 bases, and the region joining them spans 6 bases.

The sample in question was PBMCs, mostly from graft donor cells, obtained 360 days after TCRalphabeta/CD19-depleted stem cell transplant. The chain joins TRBV7-2 to TRBJ1-5, with the D gene call left open. The clonotype originates from a boy younger than two who had a stem cell transplant for acute myeloid leukemia, so the T cells may come from the graft donor. The nucleotides are TGTGCCAGCAGCTTAGTAAAAGGCAATCAGCCCCAGCATTTT. Its protein product is CASSLVKGNQPQHF. With the rest looked up from the reference TRBV7-2 and TRBJ1-5 genes rather than sequenced, the full variable domain is GAGVSQSPSNKVTEKGKDVELRCDPISGHTALYWYRQSLGQGLEFLIYFQGNSAPDKSGLPSDRFSAERTGGSVSTLTIQRTQQEDSAVYLCASSLVKGNQPQHFGDGTRLSIL.